This T cell receptor (beta chain) emerged from a study of shared clonotypes between healthy human individuals. The study, taken as a whole, reports: Naive subsets, compared against memory subsets, generally had larger estimated richness values.

The CDR3 is made up of 13 amino acids. Germline V gene lookup returns CDR1 LNHDA and CDR2 SQIVND (reference sequence). V lost 5 bases and J lost 6, with 13 bases in between. An even split of each subset's genomic DNA across several immunoSEQ plates was performed. TCRdb keeps only in-frame clones here, not all; method: immunoSEQ multiplex PCR. The profile shows about 1.5 million clones, around 98% of them singletons. Note on this clone: Its antigen remains unidentified.

The chain joins TRBV19 to TRBJ1-2, with D hard to call. The TCR comes from a man younger than 45 in good health. Sample: naive CD4+ T cells sorted from blood. Noted subset: CD45RA+ positively selected. Here the CDR3 reads CASSEGAGDGYTF. The CDR3 DNA sequence: TGTGCCAGTAGTGAGGGCGCCGGGGATGGCTACACCTTC.